A single sample is the source of the 30 T cell receptor beta chains below, sequenced in a study of long-term antiretroviral therapy in people with HIV. Survey-level resolution applied to immunoSEQ assay v3.0. Libraries were prepared by immunoSEQ multiplex PCR; TCRdb keeps only in-frame clonotypes and omits some of them. Found here are about 23,000 clones, 65% to 85% of them singletons; the top ten hold 7.2%. The material was unsorted PBMCs, obtained 1.5 years after starting antiretroviral therapy. Receptor source: a man aged 30 to 45 with HIV.

The table lists this clone with a count of one. The chain has TRBV28 and TRBJ2-5, with TRBD1 as a possible D gene (5 bases). The CDR3 extends over 15 amino acids. CDR1 MDHEN and CDR2 SYDVKM come from the germline V gene. The V gene lost 2 bases and the J gene lost 0 bases, with 10 bases spanning the gap. CDR3 in amino acids: CASSLMTAYQETQYF. CDR3 DNA sequence: TGTGCCAGCAGTTTAATGACAGCGTACCAAGAGACCCAGTACTTC.

The V gene is TRBV7-9, the J gene TRBJ2-2; perhaps TRBD2 as D (6 bases). V dropped 3 bases and J dropped 4 bases, with 15 bases sitting between them. CDR1 is SEHNR and CDR2 is FQNEAQ in the germline V gene (reference sequence). The CDR3 sequence is 16 residues long. CDR3 bases: TGTGCCAGCAGCTTGAGCGACGCGGGAACCACCGGGGAGCTGTTTTTT. It is translated as CASSLSDAGTTGELFF. The full variable domain, its missing parts supplied by reference TRBV7-9 and TRBJ2-2, is DTGVSQNPRHKITKRGQNVTFRCDPISEHNRLYWYRQTLGQGPEFLTYFQNEAQLEKSRLLSDRFSAERPKGSFSTLEIQRTEQGDSAMYLCASSLSDAGTTGELFFGEGSRLTVL.

The chain couples TRBV6-6 to TRBJ2-1, with TRBD2 as a possible D gene (5 bases). CDR1 is MNHNY, CDR2 SVGAGI, per germline (reference sequence). The V end lost 6 bases, the J end lost 8 bases, and 17 bases lay between the germline ends. The CDR3 extends over 14 amino acids. The CDR3 DNA reads as TGTGCCAGCAGGCCGGGGTTGTCGGGCGATGAGCAGTTCTTC. Amino acids: CASRPGLSGDEQFF.

The genes are TRBV25-1 and TRBJ1-1; D perhaps matches TRBD1 (6 bases). The CDR3 covers 13 residues. The germline V and J ends were trimmed by 4 bases and 5 bases, with 11 bases remaining between them. The germline V gene encodes CDR1 MGHDK and CDR2 SYGVNS. The CDR3 is CASSVGGGTEAFF. The CDR3 DNA follows: TGTGCCAGCAGTGTAGGGGGAGGGACTGAAGCTTTCTTT.

This chain joins TRBV6-4 and TRBJ2-2, with 8 bases fitting TRBD2. CDR3 length equals 14 residues. The germline gives CDR1 MRHNA, CDR2 SNTAGT. The ends lost 5 bases at V and 7 bases at J; junction bases unmatched: 6. CDR3: CASSSGLDGGELFF. Here the CDR3 DNA reads TGTGCCAGCAGTTCGGGACTAGATGGCGGGGAGCTGTTTTTT.

The rearrangement joins TRBV19 to TRBJ1-5, with unresolved D. This CDR3 has 14 residues. Germline V gene data show CDR1 as LNHDA and CDR2 as SQIVND (reference sequence). Trimming stripped 10 bases from V and 4 bases from J, with 17 bases between. The CDR3 loop reads CATALIRANQPQHF. CDR3 nucleotides: TGTGCCACAGCCCTGATACGAGCAAATCAGCCCCAGCATTTT.

The chain carries TRBV18 and TRBJ2-5, with no clear D. Germline V gene sequence: CDR1 KGHSH, CDR2 LQKENI. The CDR3 is 14 amino acids. V shed 3 bases and J shed 1 base, with 9 bases lying between them. CDR3 DNA sequence: TGTGCCAGCTCACCCTCGAGCGTCCAAGAGACCCAGTACTTC. Residues: CASSPSSVQETQYF.

This chain connects TRBV6-5 to TRBJ1-1, with a possible D match to TRBD1 (5 bases). Germline V gives CDR1 MNHEY, CDR2 SVGAGI. This CDR3 contains 14 residues. Trimming took off 4 bases at V and 4 bases at J, with 13 bases between the two ends. Here the CDR3 reads CASSSLLGGTEAFF. The CDR3 DNA sequence: TGTGCCAGCAGTTCACTCCTGGGGGGCACTGAAGCTTTCTTT.

The chain recombines TRBV28 with TRBJ2-3, with 16 bases fitting TRBD2. The V and J ends lost 6 bases and 2 bases, in that order; junction bases with no gene match: 5. This CDR3 comprises 17 residues. The germline V gene has CDR1 MDHEN and CDR2 SYDVKM. The CDR3 coding sequence is TGTGCCAGCAGCCCGGGACTAGCGGGAGGGGCCACAGATACGCAGTATTTT. This codes for CASSPGLAGGATDTQYF.

The genes are TRBV11-2 and TRBJ2-1; TRBD2 might be the D (5 bases). CDR1 is SGHAT, CDR2 FQNNGV, per germline. V lost 5 bases and J 9 bases, leaving 17 bases between the germline ends. The CDR3 is made up of 14 amino acids. Here the CDR3 DNA reads TGTGCCAGCAGCAAGCGGCGCGAGGGAACTGAGCAGTTCTTC. Its protein is CASSKRREGTEQFF.

This clone was counted only a few times. The chain joins TRBV29-1 to TRBJ1-5; D perhaps matches TRBD1 (6 bases). Looked up from germline, CDR1 is SQVTM and CDR2 is ANQGSEA. There are 13 residues in the CDR3. CDR3 amino acids: CGIAGGPGQPQHF. Here the CDR3 DNA reads TGCGGAATCGCCGGGGGGCCGGGGCAGCCCCAGCATTTT. The complete variable domain, with remaining parts taken from reference TRBV29-1 and TRBJ1-5, reads SAVISQKPSRDICQRGTSLTIQCQVDSQVTMMFWYRQQPGQSLTLIATANQGSEATYESGFVIDKFPISRPNLTFSTLTVSNMSPEDSSIYLCGIAGGPGQPQHFGDGTRLSIL.

This clone turned up a few times. The chain carries TRBV4-2 and TRBJ1-6; 9 bases align to TRBD1. CDR3 length: 17 amino acids. Looked up from germline, CDR1 is LGHNA and CDR2 is YNFKEQ. V was pared by 0 bases and J by 7 bases, with 7 bases of the junction left unmatched. CDR3 sequence reads: CASSQEVQGALNSPLHF. The CDR3 coding sequence is TGTGCCAGCAGCCAAGAGGTACAGGGGGCGTTGAATTCACCCCTCCACTTT.

The chain joins TRBV4-3 to TRBJ2-5; possible D gene TRBD1, 6 bases. Germline CDR1 LGHNA, CDR2 YSLEER. CDR3 length: 15 amino acids. Trimming cost V 3 bases and J 3 bases, with 14 bases left between them. CDR3 sequence reads: CASSQGAGEKETQYF. Written as DNA, the CDR3 is TGCGCCAGCAGCCAGGGGGCCGGTGAAAAAGAGACCCAGTACTTC.

The chain is built from TRBV6-5 and TRBJ1-5; no clear D gene. V was cut by 1 base and J by 1 base, with 5 bases left in between. CDR1 is MNHEY, CDR2 SVGAGI, per germline. This CDR3 has 14 amino acids. This chain's CDR3 is CASSYLGSNQPQHF. Written as DNA, the CDR3 is TGTGCCAGCAGTTACTTGGGGAGCAATCAGCCCCAGCATTTT.

The chain has TRBV30 and TRBJ2-5; D call uncertain. Trimming stripped 3 bases from V and 5 bases from J, with 4 bases between. Germline CDR1 is GTSNPN and CDR2 is SVGIG (reference sequence). CDR3 length: 10 amino acids. CDR3 DNA: TGTGCCTGGAGCCGGGAGACCCAGTACTTC. Its protein is CAWSRETQYF.

The chain uses TRBV28 and TRBJ1-2, with D unclear. Germline-derived CDR1 and CDR2 are MDHEN and SYDVKM. The V and J ends lost 6 bases and 2 bases respectively, with 4 bases between them. CDR3 length: 11 residues. The CDR3 loop reads CASSNNYGYTF. As DNA, the CDR3 is TGTGCCAGCAGCAACAACTATGGCTACACCTTC.

V usage is TRBV10-3 and J usage is TRBJ1-5, with D maybe TRBD1 (6 bases). The germline V gene has CDR1 ENHRY and CDR2 SYGVKD. Trimming cost V 4 bases and J 8 bases, with 18 bases left between them. This CDR3 region has 15 residues. The CDR3 protein is CAISARDTGSEPQHF. The CDR3 region has the DNA TGTGCCATCAGTGCTCGGGACACAGGGAGTGAGCCCCAGCATTTT.

CDR3 sequence (DNA): TGTGCCAGCAGCACCCCCCTGTCGGGACAAGAGACCCAGTACTTC. Translating gives CASSTPLSGQETQYF. The J gene is TRBJ2-5, the V gene TRBV5-6; TRBD2 might be the D (5 bases). The CDR3 sequence is 15 residues long. Trimming removed 4 bases from V and 2 bases from J, with 15 bases in between. The germline CDR1 and CDR2 sequences are SGHDT and YYEEEE. Looking up the rest from reference TRBV5-6 and TRBJ2-5 gives the full variable domain: DAGVTQSPTHLIKTRGQQVTLRCSPKSGHDTVSWYQQALGQGPQFIFQYYEEEERQRGNFPDRFSGHQFPNYSSELNVNALLLGDSALYLCASSTPLSGQETQYFGPGTRLLVL.

V and J are TRBV28 and TRBJ1-2; D is uncertain. The CDR3 extends over 13 amino acids. Germline V gene sequence: CDR1 MDHEN, CDR2 SYDVKM. The ends were cut back, 7 bases at V and 0 bases at J, with 9 bases in the middle. The CDR3 coding sequence is TGTGCCAGCACCCGGGAGCCTAACTATGGCTACACCTTC. Its protein is CASTREPNYGYTF.

The chain combines TRBV19 with TRBJ1-3, with D maybe TRBD1 (5 bases). This CDR3 has 12 amino acids. The V end lost 10 bases, the J end lost 1 base, and 8 bases lay between the germline ends. CDR1 is LNHDA, CDR2 SQIVND, per germline (reference sequence). The CDR3 region has the DNA TGTGCCACGCAGGGATCTGGAAACACCATATATTTT. Translating gives CATQGSGNTIYF.

This chain joins TRBV5-1 and TRBJ2-7; maybe TRBD2 (7 bases). Germline-derived CDR1 and CDR2 are SGHRS and YFSETQ. Trimming took off 4 bases at V and 7 bases at J, with 21 bases between the two ends. CDR3 length: 15 residues. In DNA form, the CDR3 reads TGCGCCAGCAGCCTATTAAATGGGGGGGCGGGTGAGCAGTACTTC. Its translation: CASSLLNGGAGEQYF.

This rearrangement joins TRBV6-6 to TRBJ1-6; 8 nucleotides agree with TRBD1. The CDR3 consists of 16 residues. The V gene's germline CDR1 is MNHNY and CDR2 SVGAGI (reference sequence). J lost 5 bases, V lost 0 bases, and 3 bases had no gene match. The chain's CDR3 is CASSYSHRGDNSPLHF. The DNA for the CDR3 is TGTGCCAGCAGTTACTCTCACAGGGGGGATAATTCACCCCTCCACTTT.

This rearrangement joins TRBV11-3 to TRBJ2-3; 9 nucleotides match TRBD1. J lost 6 bases, V lost 5 bases, and 3 bases had no gene match. Germline values: CDR1 SGHNT, CDR2 YENEEA. This CDR3 spans 13 amino acids. The CDR3 nucleotides read TGTGCCAGCAGCCGACAGGGGGGGGATACGCAGTATTTT. This codes for CASSRQGGDTQYF.

This chain uses TRBV7-8 with TRBJ2-6; the D gene is possibly TRBD1 (5 bases). V was cut by 3 bases and J by 2 bases, with 8 bases left in between. CDR1 is SGHVS and CDR2 is FQNEAQ in the germline V gene. CDR3 length: 15 residues. In DNA, the CDR3 is TGTGCCAGCAGCTTGCAGGGTGCTGGGGCCAACGTCCTGACTTTC. This gives the protein CASSLQGAGANVLTF.

The rearrangement links TRBV6-6 to TRBJ1-5; 10 nucleotides align to TRBD1. The CDR3 contains 16 residues. In germline, CDR1 is MNHNY, CDR2 SVGAGI (reference sequence). J lost 5 bases, V lost 4 bases, and 8 bases had no gene match. CDR3 amino acids: CASSSGQGIIYQPQHF. The CDR3 DNA reads as TGTGCCAGCAGTTCGGGACAGGGGATTATTTATCAGCCCCAGCATTTT.

The V gene is TRBV27, the J gene TRBJ1-2, with D maybe TRBD1 (6 bases). CDR3 length equals 18 residues. V shed 0 bases and J shed 5 bases, with 22 bases lying between them. Per the germline V gene, CDR1 is MNHEY and CDR2 is SMNVEV (reference sequence). The CDR3 reads CASSLSSFLGQIRYGYTF. The CDR3 DNA sequence: TGTGCCAGCAGTTTATCCAGCTTCTTAGGACAGATCAGATATGGCTACACCTTC.

This clone was counted a single time. The J gene is TRBJ2-3, the V gene TRBV6-5; no clear D gene. The germline V gene encodes CDR1 MNHEY and CDR2 SVGAGI. The CDR3 spans 13 residues. Trimming took 4 bases from V and 0 from J, leaving 5 bases between them. The CDR3 sequence is CASSSISTDTQYF. The CDR3 region has the DNA TGTGCCAGCAGTTCAATTAGCACAGATACGCAGTATTTT.

The chain uses TRBV11-1 and TRBJ2-3; D gene ambiguous. The CDR3 loop spans 15 amino acids. Germline lookup yields CDR1 SGHAT and CDR2 FQDESV (reference sequence). V dropped 4 bases and J dropped 3 bases, with 14 bases sitting between them. The CDR3 protein is CASSYPSPATDTQYF. In nucleotides, the CDR3 is TGTGCCAGCAGCTACCCTTCACCAGCGACAGATACGCAGTATTTT.

This rearrangement joins TRBV9 to TRBJ1-4; 12 bases line up with TRBD1. This CDR3 is 18 amino acids long. The V gene end was trimmed by 3 bases and the J gene end by 1 base; junction bases not matched to a gene: 7. From germline, CDR1 is SGDLS and CDR2 YYNGEE. The chain's CDR3 is CASSALGDRGRTNEKLFF. CDR3 bases: TGTGCCAGCAGCGCTTTAGGGGACAGGGGGCGAACTAATGAAAAACTGTTTTTT.

The chain recombines TRBV19 with TRBJ2-2; D could derive from TRBD1 or TRBD2 (5 bases each). This CDR3 spans 16 amino acids. The germline V gene has CDR1 LNHDA and CDR2 SQIVND (reference sequence). The ends were cut back, 5 bases at V and 3 bases at J, with 16 bases in the middle. The chain's CDR3 is CASSFRVGAHTGELFF. The CDR3 DNA sequence: TGTGCCAGTAGTTTCAGGGTGGGAGCTCACACCGGGGAGCTGTTTTTT.